This T cell receptor (beta chain) was recovered during a study of T cell responses to AZD1222 COVID-19 vaccine. Study findings and constraints: Vaccine-related CD4 TCRs covered spike, predominating at 160-218 and 743-854.

As to this clone: Its antigen is not identified.

This CDR3 comprises 13 residues. In germline, CDR1 is SGHNT, CDR2 YYREEE (reference sequence). The V end lost 3 bases, the J end lost 0 bases, and 4 bases lay between the germline ends. Profiling relied on immunoSEQ multiplex PCR, and the TCRdb table lists in-frame clones only, not all of them. The sample holds 75,000 to 100,000 clones; roughly 90% are singletons and the top ten take approximately 5.5%. The specimen was peripheral blood, collected on day 0 of AZD1222 vaccination. The chain couples TRBV5-4 to TRBJ2-1; D is ambiguous. This TCR was recovered from an adult in good health. For the CDR3, the DNA is TGTGCCAGCAGCTCACCCTCCTACAATGAGCAGTTCTTC. It codes for CASSSPSYNEQFF. Full variable domain (missing parts from reference TRBV5-4 and TRBJ2-1): ETGVTQSPTHLIKTRGQQVTLRCSSQSGHNTVSWYQQALGQGPQFIFQYYREEENGRGNFPPRFSGLQFPNYSSELNVNALELDDSALYLCASSSPSYNEQFFGPGTRLTVL.